Included here is one TCR beta chain sequence, with context. This clone's antigen is unknown. No per-base quality is available; no much larger clone lies one base away. This entry belongs to a study of blood T cell repertoires in COVID-19 (TCRdb year 2020). The study in broad terms: Samples from collaborators originated in the United States, Italy and Spain and spanned both the acute and convalescent phases of COVID-19. Subjects who had been exposed to COVID-19, were actively infected with it, or had recovered from it provided the deeply sampled blood TCRbeta repertoires that made up the dataset. The repertoires were released in a freely available public database intended as a resource for research on the immune response to SARS-CoV-2. The sample metadata nearly always contained a de-identified subject ID, COVID-19 status, age in years and sex. The material from the prospective study consisted of cDNA or gDNA derived from T cells, B-cell-depleted T cells, or PBMCs. Where available, HLA class I and class II types were obtained from metadata supplied by the sample provider rather than from assay-based typing. Samples were obtained from the ongoing ImmuneRACE study (first 160 participants) and from about 1,300 subjects provided by 6 global collaborators.

Whole blood was collected in K2EDTA tubes by collaborating institutions according to the institutions' own protocols. For TCRbeta analysis, collaborators shipped samples as frozen whole blood, isolated PBMCs, or DNA extracted from either of those sample types. Broader findings and caveats from the paper: The amount of clinical and demographic metadata varied by source and participant and was provided uncurated.

TCRbeta CDR3 regions were amplified from genomic DNA by means of the immunoSEQ Assay, a bias-controlled multiplex PCR. In the original analysis: Within the assay, amplification of reference gene primers was used to estimate how many nucleated cells each sample contained. To quantify the absolute abundance of each unique TCRbeta CDR3 rearrangement, sequence reads were collapsed and filtered. For each sample, productive Simpson clonality was calculated as the square root of Simpson's diversity index across productive rearrangements. TCRdb retrieved this table from immuneACCESS and kept in-frame rearrangements only. Not all clones are present; in checked studies, unresolved V genes account for under half, and no reason is known for the remainder. The V and J calls and the clone size are those of that table, but D and trimming were determined from the DNA. Recorded for this sample are about 190,000 clones; around 85% of them occurred a single time. Clones ranked in the top ten supply approximately 1% of the sample.

Measured from the cysteine to the phenylalanine, the CDR3 is 17 residues long. Only the CDR3 DNA is retained, 51 bases long and in frame from the first base. The specimen sequenced was peripheral blood. This sequence originates from a man aged 25 to 45 with acute or convalescent COVID-19. Recombination joined TRBV12-1 with TRBJ2-7; the table's D call, TRBD2, has no DNA check behind it. TRBV12-1 is a pseudogene. The CDR3 reads as follows: CASSFARRLAVIYEQYF. In nucleotides, the sequence is TGTGCCAGCAGCTTTGCCCGCCGACTAGCGGTAATTTACGAGCAGTACTTC.